This T cell receptor beta chain was captured by sequencing in a study of cytomegalovirus exposure and HLA in healthy donors. Study-level results: Most CMV-associated TCR beta chains appeared HLA-restricted in a later analysis. In an earlier analysis, most TCR beta V segments were productive about 87% or about 30% of the time. A list of about 160 TCR beta chains associated with cytomegalovirus was given.

The PCR was carried out with 60 Vbeta primers and 13 Jbeta primers. Method: immunoSEQ multiplex PCR; TCRdb's copy keeps in-frame clones and lacks some. Counted here are roughly 190,000 clones, roughly 9.4% occurring once; the ten biggest clones make up approximately 1.3%. This clone was detected a few times. The antigen is undetermined. Sequencing was carried out using PBMCs. The source is a woman aged 25 to 45 in good health and CMV-seropositive.

The CDR3 DNA reads TGCGCCAGCAGCTTGGATGGGCAGCCTTTGTACGAGCAGTACTTC. Its translation: CASSLDGQPLYEQYF. The rearrangement uses TRBV5-1 and TRBJ2-7; no clear D. Germline V gene data show CDR1 as SGHRS and CDR2 as YFSETQ. The V and J ends lost 0 bases and 4 bases respectively, with 14 bases between them. The CDR3 is 15 residues long.